A single sample gave rise to the 8 T cell receptor beta chains below, sequenced in a study of monozygotic twins with cystic fibrosis (dated by TCRdb to about 2021). The library came from the immunoSEQ multiplex PCR assay. Held by TCRdb, this immuneACCESS table contains in-frame sequences only and omits some clones. Under half of the omission traces to an unresolved V gene where checked; the cause of the rest is unknown. This sample lists 15,000 to 20,000 clones; approximately 96% were detected once. Around 0.61% of the sample rests with the top ten. The sample comprised blood. The receptors stem from a girl aged 2-10 years with cystic fibrosis.

The chain has TRBV19 and TRBJ1-3, with D perhaps matching TRBD1 (6 bases). Germline CDR1 is LNHDA and CDR2 is SQIVND (reference sequence). V lost 7 bases to trimming and J lost 8 bases, with 21 bases between them. This CDR3 is 15 amino acids long. DNA for the CDR3: TGTGCCAGTAACCCTCAACAGAAGAACAGGGACACCATATATTTT. It yields the protein CASNPQQKNRDTIYF.

The chain combines TRBV7-2 with TRBJ1-5; D is unclear. CDR1 SGHTA and CDR2 FQGNSA come from the germline V gene. V lost 6 bases to trimming and J lost 5 bases, with 17 bases between them. This CDR3 is built from 15 residues. The CDR3, as DNA: TGTGCCAGCAGTTATGTTTGGGGAGCGGATCAGCCCCAGCATTTT. Translation gives CASSYVWGADQPQHF.

The chain recombines TRBV10-3 with TRBJ2-2, with TRBD1 matching over 7 bases. The V gene end was trimmed by 6 bases and the J gene end by 2 bases; junction bases not matched to a gene: 9. The germline CDR1 and CDR2 sequences are ENHRY and SYGVKD. The CDR3 is 16 residues long. CDR3 sequence: CAISRIRDSNTGELFF. The CDR3, as DNA: TGTGCCATCAGCAGGATCCGGGACAGTAACACCGGGGAGCTGTTTTTT.

This rearrangement joins TRBV6-5 to TRBJ1-2, with 9 bases identical to TRBD1. The V gene's germline CDR1 is MNHEY and CDR2 SVGAGI. The CDR3 spans 15 residues. Trimming removed 7 bases from V and 4 bases from J; junction bases left unmatched: 10. CDR3 sequence: CASTDPGQGFYGYTF. The DNA for the CDR3 is TGTGCCAGCACGGATCCGGGACAGGGATTCTATGGCTACACCTTC.

The rearrangement uses TRBV10-3 and TRBJ1-2; D perhaps matches TRBD1 (5 bases). Germline V CDR1 and CDR2: ENHRY, SYGVKD. Trimming cost V 6 bases and J 0 bases, with 23 bases left between them. This CDR3 spans 18 amino acids. The CDR3 coding sequence is TGTGCCATCAGGGCTGGGACTTCTGGGCAGAATGCTAACTATGGCTACACCTTC. Translated: CAIRAGTSGQNANYGYTF.

This chain links TRBV9 with TRBJ1-2; TRBD1 aligns across 8 bases. V shed 1 base, J shed 7 bases, and the junction held 9 bases outside the gene matches. CDR1 is SGDLS, CDR2 YYNGEE, per germline. The CDR3 extends over 15 amino acids. As DNA, the CDR3 is TGTGCCAGCAGCGTATCAGGGGGCACCTCTTCTGGCTACACCTTC. Translated, it gives CASSVSGGTSSGYTF.

CDR3 residues: CARRGDETQYF. The CDR3 DNA reads TGTGCCAGACGGGGTGACGAGACCCAGTACTTC. The genes are TRBV7-2 and TRBJ2-5; TRBD2 might be the D (5 bases). Germline V gene data show CDR1 as SGHTA and CDR2 as FQGNSA. The CDR3 is 11 residues long. Trimming left V 9 bases short and J 5 bases short, with 10 bases between.

This sequence joins TRBV6-5 and TRBJ2-4; 11 nucleotides align to TRBD2. Germline V gene lookup returns CDR1 MNHEY and CDR2 SVGAGI. The ends lost 6 bases at V and 10 bases at J; junction bases unmatched: 5. The CDR3 has 13 amino acids. The chain's CDR3 is CASRALAGVIQYF. The CDR3 DNA reads as TGTGCCAGCAGGGCACTAGCGGGGGTGATTCAGTACTTC.